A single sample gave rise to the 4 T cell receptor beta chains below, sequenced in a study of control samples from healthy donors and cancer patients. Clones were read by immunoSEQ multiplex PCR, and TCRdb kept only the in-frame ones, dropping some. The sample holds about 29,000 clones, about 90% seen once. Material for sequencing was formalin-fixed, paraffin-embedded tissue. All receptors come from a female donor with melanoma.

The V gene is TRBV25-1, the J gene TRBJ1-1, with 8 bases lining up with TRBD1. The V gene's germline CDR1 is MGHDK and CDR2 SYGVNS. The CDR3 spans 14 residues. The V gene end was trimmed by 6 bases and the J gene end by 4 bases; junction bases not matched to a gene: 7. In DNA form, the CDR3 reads TGTGCCAGCAGAGAGACAGGGGTGGCCACTGAAGCTTTCTTT. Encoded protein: CASRETGVATEAFF.

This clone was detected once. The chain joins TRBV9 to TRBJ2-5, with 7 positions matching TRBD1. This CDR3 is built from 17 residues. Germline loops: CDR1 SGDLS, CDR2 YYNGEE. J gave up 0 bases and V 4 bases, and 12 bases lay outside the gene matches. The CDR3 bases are TGTGCCAGCAGCCCGACAGGGATCTTCCCGTACCAAGAGACCCAGTACTTC. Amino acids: CASSPTGIFPYQETQYF. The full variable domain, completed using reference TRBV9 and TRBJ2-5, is DSGVTQTPKHLITATGQRVTLRCSPRSGDLSVYWYQQSLDQGLQFLIQYYNGEERAKGNILERFSAQQFPDLHSELNLSSLELGDSALYFCASSPTGIFPYQETQYFGPGTRLLVL.

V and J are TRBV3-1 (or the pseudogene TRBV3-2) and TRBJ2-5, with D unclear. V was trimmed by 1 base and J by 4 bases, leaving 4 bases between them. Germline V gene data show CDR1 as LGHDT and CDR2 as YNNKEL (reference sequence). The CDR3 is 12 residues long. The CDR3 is CASSQVVETQYF. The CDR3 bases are TGTGCCAGCAGCCAAGTCGTAGAGACCCAGTACTTC.

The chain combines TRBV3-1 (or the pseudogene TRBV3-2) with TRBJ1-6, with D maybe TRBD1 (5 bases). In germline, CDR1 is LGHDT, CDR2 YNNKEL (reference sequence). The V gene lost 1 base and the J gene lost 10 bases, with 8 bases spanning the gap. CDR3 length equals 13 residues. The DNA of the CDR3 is TGTGCCAGCAGCCAAGCGAGGGACTCACCCCTCCACTTT. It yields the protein CASSQARDSPLHF.